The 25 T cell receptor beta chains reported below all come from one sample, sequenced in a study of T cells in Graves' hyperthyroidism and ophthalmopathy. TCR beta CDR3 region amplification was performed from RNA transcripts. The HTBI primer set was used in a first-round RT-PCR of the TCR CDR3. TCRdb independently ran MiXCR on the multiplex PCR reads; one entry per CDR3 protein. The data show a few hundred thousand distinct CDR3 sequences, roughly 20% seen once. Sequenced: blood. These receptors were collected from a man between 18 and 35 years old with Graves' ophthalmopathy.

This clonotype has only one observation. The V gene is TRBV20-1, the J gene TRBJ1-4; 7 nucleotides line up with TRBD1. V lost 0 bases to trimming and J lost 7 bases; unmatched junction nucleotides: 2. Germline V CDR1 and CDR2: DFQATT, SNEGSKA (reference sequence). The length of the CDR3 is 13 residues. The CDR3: CSAREGQREKLFF. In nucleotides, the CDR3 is TGCAGTGCTAGAGAGGGACAGCGTGAAAAACTGTTTTTT.

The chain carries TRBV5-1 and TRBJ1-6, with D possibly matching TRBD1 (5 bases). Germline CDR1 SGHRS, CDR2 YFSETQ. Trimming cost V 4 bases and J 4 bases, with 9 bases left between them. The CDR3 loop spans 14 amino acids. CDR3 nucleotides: TGCGCCAGCAGCAGGGGACGGTATAATTCACCCCTCCACTTT. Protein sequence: CASSRGRYNSPLHF. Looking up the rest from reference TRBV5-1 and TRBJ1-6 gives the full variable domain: KAGVTQTPRYLIKTRGQQVTLSCSPISGHRSVSWYQQTPGQGLQFLFEYFSETQRNKGNFPGRFSGRQFSNSRSEMNVSTLELGDSALYLCASSRGRYNSPLHFGNGTRLTVT.

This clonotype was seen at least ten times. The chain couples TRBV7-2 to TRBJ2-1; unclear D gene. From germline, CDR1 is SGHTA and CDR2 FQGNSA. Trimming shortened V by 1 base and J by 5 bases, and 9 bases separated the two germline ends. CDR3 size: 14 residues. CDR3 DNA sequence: TGTGCCAGCAGCTTAGAGCGCGGCAACAATGAGCAGTTCTTC. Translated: CASSLERGNNEQFF.

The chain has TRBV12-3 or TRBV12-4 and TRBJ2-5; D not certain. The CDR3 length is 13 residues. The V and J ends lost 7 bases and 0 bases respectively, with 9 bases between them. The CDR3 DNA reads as TGTGCCAGCAAGGTGGCGTACCAAGAGACCCAGTACTTC. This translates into CASKVAYQETQYF.

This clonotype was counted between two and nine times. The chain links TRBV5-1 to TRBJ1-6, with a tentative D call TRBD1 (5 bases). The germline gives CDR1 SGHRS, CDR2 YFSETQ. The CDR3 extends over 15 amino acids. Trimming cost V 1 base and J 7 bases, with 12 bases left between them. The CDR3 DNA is TGCGCCAGCAGCTTGCTAGGGGCGGAAAATTCACCCCTCCACTTT. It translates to CASSLLGAENSPLHF.

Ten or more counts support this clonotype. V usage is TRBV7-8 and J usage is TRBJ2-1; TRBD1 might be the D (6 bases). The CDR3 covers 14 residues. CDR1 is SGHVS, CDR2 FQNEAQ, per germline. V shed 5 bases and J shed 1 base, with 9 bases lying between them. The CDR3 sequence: CASSPDRSYNEQFF. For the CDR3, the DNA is TGTGCCAGCAGCCCCGACAGGTCCTACAATGAGCAGTTCTTC.

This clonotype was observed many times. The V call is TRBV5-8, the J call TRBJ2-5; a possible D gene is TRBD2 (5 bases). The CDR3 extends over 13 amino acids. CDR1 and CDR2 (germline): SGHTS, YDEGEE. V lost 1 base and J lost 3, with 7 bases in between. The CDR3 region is CASSLWGEETQYF. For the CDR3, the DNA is TGTGCCAGCAGCTTGTGGGGAGAAGAGACCCAGTACTTC. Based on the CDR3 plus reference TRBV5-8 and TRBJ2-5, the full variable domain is EAGVTQSPTHLIKTRGQQATLRCSPISGHTSVYWYQQALGLGLQFLLWYDEGEERNRGNFPPRFSGRQFPNYSSELNVNALELEDSALYLCASSLWGEETQYFGPGTRLLVL.

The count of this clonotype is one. CDR3 sequence (DNA): TGCGCCAGCAGTGAGTTGATATCCTACAATGAGCAGTTCTTC. Residues: CASSELISYNEQFF. The chain links TRBV10-2 to TRBJ2-1; the D is unclear. Deletions cut 1 base from V and 1 base from J, with 5 bases between. This CDR3 contains 14 residues. The germline gives CDR1 WSHSY, CDR2 SAAADI.

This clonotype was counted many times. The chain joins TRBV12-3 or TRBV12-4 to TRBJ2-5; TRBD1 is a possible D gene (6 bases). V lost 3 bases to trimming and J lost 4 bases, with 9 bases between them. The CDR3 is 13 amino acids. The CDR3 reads CASSFQGTETQYF. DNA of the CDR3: TGTGCCAGCAGTTTCCAGGGGACAGAGACCCAGTACTTC.

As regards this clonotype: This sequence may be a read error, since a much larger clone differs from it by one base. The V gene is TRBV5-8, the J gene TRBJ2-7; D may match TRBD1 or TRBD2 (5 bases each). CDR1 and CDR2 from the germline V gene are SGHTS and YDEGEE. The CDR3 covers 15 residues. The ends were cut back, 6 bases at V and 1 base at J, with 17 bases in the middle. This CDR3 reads CASNYRSWGSYEQYF. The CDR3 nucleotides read TGTGCCAGCAACTACAGGTCGTGGGGGTCCTACGAGCAGTACTTC. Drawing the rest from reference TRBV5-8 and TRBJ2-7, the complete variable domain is EAGVTQSPTHLIKTRGQQATLRCSPISGHTSVYWYQQALGLGLQFLLWYDEGEERNRGNFPPRFSGRQFPNYSSELNVNALELEDSALYLCASNYRSWGSYEQYFGPGTRLTVT.

CDR3 nucleotide sequence: TGTGCCAGCACTTCCCCGGGGATGAACACTGAAGCTTTCTTT. It is translated as CASTSPGMNTEAFF. The chain employs TRBV28 and TRBJ1-1; D is undetermined. This CDR3 region has 14 residues. The V end was cut by 7 bases, the J end by 0 bases, with 12 bases between. Germline values: CDR1 MDHEN, CDR2 SYDVKM.

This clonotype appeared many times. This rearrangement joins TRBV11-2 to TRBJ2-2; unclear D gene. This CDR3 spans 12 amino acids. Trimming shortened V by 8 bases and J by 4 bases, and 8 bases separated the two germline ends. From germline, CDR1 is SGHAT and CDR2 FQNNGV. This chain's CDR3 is CASLPGTGELFF. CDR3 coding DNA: TGTGCCAGCTTGCCGGGCACCGGGGAGCTGTTTTTT.

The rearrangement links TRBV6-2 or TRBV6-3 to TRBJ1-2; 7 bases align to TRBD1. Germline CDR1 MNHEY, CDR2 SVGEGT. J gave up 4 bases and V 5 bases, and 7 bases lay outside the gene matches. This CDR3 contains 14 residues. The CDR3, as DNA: TGTGCCAGCAGTCCGGGACAGACCTCCTATGGCTACACCTTC. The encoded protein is CASSPGQTSYGYTF.

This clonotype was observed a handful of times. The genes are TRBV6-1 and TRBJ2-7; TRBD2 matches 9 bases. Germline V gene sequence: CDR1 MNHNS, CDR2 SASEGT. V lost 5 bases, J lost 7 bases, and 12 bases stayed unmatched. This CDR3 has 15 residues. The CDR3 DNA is TGTGCCAGCAGTCGACTAGCGGAGGAGCCTTCGGAGCAGTACTTC. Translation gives CASSRLAEEPSEQYF.

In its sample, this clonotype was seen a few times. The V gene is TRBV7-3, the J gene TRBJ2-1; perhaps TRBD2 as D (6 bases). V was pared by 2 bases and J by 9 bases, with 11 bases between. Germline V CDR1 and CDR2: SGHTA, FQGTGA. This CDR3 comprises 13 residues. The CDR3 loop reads CASSLSSSAEQFF. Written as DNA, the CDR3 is TGTGCCAGCAGCTTATCGTCTAGCGCTGAGCAGTTCTTC.

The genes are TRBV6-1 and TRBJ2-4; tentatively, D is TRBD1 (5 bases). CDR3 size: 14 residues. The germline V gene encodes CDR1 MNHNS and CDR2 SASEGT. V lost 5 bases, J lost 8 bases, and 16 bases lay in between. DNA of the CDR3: TGTGCCAGCAGTACGGGCGGCACCAGGGACATTCAGTACTTC. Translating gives CASSTGGTRDIQYF.

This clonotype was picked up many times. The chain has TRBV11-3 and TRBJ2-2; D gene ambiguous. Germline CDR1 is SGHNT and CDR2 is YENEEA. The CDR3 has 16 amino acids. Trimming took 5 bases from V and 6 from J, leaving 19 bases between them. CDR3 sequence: CASSIGGYPVPGELFF. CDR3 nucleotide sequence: TGTGCCAGCAGCATAGGTGGCTACCCAGTCCCCGGGGAGCTGTTTTTT.

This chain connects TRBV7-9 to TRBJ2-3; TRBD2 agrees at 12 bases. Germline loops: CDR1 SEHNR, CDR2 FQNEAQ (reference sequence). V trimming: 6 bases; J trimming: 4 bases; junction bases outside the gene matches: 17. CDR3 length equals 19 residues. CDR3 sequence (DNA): TGTGCCAGCAGTCGGGACTCTAGCGGGGGGGCCAACCTCGCAGATACGCAGTATTTT. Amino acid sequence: CASSRDSSGGANLADTQYF.

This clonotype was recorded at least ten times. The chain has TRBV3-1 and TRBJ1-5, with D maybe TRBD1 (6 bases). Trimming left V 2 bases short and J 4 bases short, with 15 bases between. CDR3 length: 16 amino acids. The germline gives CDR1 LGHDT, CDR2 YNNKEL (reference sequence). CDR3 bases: TGTGCCAGCAGCCAAACCCCGACAGGCTTAAATCAGCCCCAGCATTTT. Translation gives CASSQTPTGLNQPQHF.

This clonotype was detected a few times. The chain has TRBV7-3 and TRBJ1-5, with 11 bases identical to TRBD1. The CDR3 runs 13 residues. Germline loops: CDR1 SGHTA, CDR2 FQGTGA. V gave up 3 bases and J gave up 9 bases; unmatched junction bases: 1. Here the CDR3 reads CASSLGQGGPQHF. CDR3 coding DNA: TGTGCCAGCAGCTTGGGACAGGGGGGGCCCCAGCATTTT.

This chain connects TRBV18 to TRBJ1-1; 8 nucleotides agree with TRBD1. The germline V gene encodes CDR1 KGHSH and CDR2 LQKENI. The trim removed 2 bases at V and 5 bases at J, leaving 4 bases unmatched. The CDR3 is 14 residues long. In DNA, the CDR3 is TGTGCCAGCTCACCAAGAAGGGACAGGACTGAAGCTTTCTTT. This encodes CASSPRRDRTEAFF.

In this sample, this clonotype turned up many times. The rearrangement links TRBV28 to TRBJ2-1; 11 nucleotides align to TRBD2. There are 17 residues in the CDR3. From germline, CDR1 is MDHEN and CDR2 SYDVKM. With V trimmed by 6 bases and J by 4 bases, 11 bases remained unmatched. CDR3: CASSPQFASGGYNEQFF. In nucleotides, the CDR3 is TGTGCCAGCAGCCCCCAGTTCGCTAGCGGGGGGTACAATGAGCAGTTCTTC.

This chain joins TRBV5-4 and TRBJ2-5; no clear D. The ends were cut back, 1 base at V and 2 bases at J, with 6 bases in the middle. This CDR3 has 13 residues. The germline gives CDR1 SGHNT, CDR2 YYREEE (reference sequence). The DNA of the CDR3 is TGTGCCAGCAGCTTGCCAGATCAAGAGACCCAGTACTTC. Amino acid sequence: CASSLPDQETQYF.

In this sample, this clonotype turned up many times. The CDR3 protein is CATSNYQGNEQFF. The CDR3 bases are TGTGCCACCAGCAACTACCAGGGAAATGAGCAGTTCTTC. The chain joins TRBV15 to TRBJ2-1; the D gene is possibly TRBD1 (5 bases). Trimming took 4 bases from V and 7 from J, leaving 11 bases between them. This CDR3 has 13 residues. From germline, CDR1 is LNHNV and CDR2 YYDKDF (reference sequence).

In DNA, the CDR3 is TGTGCCAGGTCCCCCAAGACGGTGGGGCACTCGCAGTACTTC. Translated, it gives CARSPKTVGHSQYF. This sequence joins TRBV6-2 or TRBV6-3 and TRBJ2-7; D may be TRBD1 (5 bases). The germline V gene has CDR1 MNHEY and CDR2 SVGEGT. V lost 9 bases, J lost 9 bases, and 24 bases lay in between. This CDR3 comprises 14 residues.